The rows below give T cell receptor beta chains drawn from one sample of a study of metastatic and nonmetastatic thyroid tumors. MiXCR reprocessed the PCR reads for TCRdb. The sample shows about 26,000 clones, roughly 24% of them seen only once. Sequenced sample: blood. These receptors came from a female donor with papillary thyroid cancer or a benign thyroid nodule (not recorded which). Some clones in this sample may be carry-over from other donors' samples. Both conserved end residues are part of each CDR3. The D gene is left open where the match is weak. Size is omitted from some rows. Given values are once, few, many or a class for expanded clones.

clone size | J gene | CDR3 length | D gene | V gene | CDR3 DNA | CDR3 protein
medium-sized | TRBJ2-1 | 14 | TRBD2 | TRBV6-2/TRBV6-3 | TGTGCCAGCAGACAGAGCGGGAGGGCCACTGAGCAGTTCTTC | CASRQSGRATEQFF
NA | TRBJ1-2 | 18 | TRBD1 | TRBV20-1 | TGCAGTGCTCCTCGTAGAACCCGGGACAGGGCTCTTCGCTATGGCTACACCTTC | CSAPRRTRDRALRYGYTF
many | TRBJ2-1 | 15 | TRBD2 | TRBV6-1 | TGTGCCAGCGATCCGACTAGCGGGGACTACAATGAGCAGTTCTTC | CASDPTSGDYNEQFF
many | TRBJ2-4 | 16 | TRBD1 | TRBV28 | TGTGCCAGCAGTTTAACAGGGGGCGCACCCAAAAACATTCAGTACTTC | CASSLTGGAPKNIQYF
many | TRBJ1-1 | 13 | NA | TRBV7-9 | TGTGCCAGCAGTGGGAATATGAACACTGAAGCTTTCTTT | CASSGNMNTEAFF
few | TRBJ2-5 | 16 | NA | TRBV6-1 | TGTGCCAGCAGTGAACGGGCGGGTAGTTACCAAGAGACCCAGTACTTC | CASSERAGSYQETQYF
many | TRBJ2-3 | 15 | NA | TRBV10-3 | TGTGCCATCAGTGATCGGGTATACTTCACAGATACGCAGTATTTT | CAISDRVYFTDTQYF
many | TRBJ1-4 | 14 | NA | TRBV7-9 | TGTGCCAGCAGCTCCTCTTATGGGGATGAAAAACTGTTTTTT | CASSSSYGDEKLFF
NA | TRBJ2-7 | 13 | TRBD1 | TRBV28 | TGTGCCAGCAGAAGACAGGGGGCCTGTGAGCAGTACTTC | CASRRQGACEQYF
medium-sized | TRBJ2-7 | 14 | TRBD2 | TRBV6-1 | TGTGCGATCAAAATGGTAGCGGGCACCTACGAGCAGTACTTC | CAIKMVAGTYEQYF
once | TRBJ2-5 | 13 | NA | TRBV2 | TGTGCCAGCATAGCAGTGGCCCAAGAGACCCAGTACTTC | CASIAVAQETQYF
NA | TRBJ2-7 | 14 | NA | TRBV3-1 | TGTGCCAGCAGCCAAGAAGGGGGACTCTACGAGCAGTACTTC | CASSQEGGLYEQYF
NA | TRBJ1-6 | 15 | NA | TRBV5-5 | TGTGCCAGCAGCCGGGACCGGGACCGAATGCTCCCTCTCCACTTT | CASSRDRDRMLPLHF
many | TRBJ1-2 | 14 | NA | TRBV7-8 | TGTGCCAGCAGCCCCACCGGGACGGTCTATGGCTACACCTTC | CASSPTGTVYGYTF
medium-sized | TRBJ1-3 | 15 | NA | TRBV28 | TGTGCCAGCAGTCTGAGGACATTCTCTGGAAACACCATATATTTT | CASSLRTFSGNTIYF
many | TRBJ1-2 | 14 | NA | TRBV5-1 | TGCGCCAGCAGCTTGGACGGTTTTAACTATGGCTACACCTTC | CASSLDGFNYGYTF
NA | TRBJ1-2 | 14 | NA | TRBV30 | TGTGCCTGGAATAAAGGGTTGGAGAACTATGGCTACACCTTC | CAWNKGLENYGYTF
few | TRBJ2-2 | 13 | NA | TRBV6-1 | TGTGCCAGCAGTGAAGGGGACACCGGGGAGCTGTTTTTT | CASSEGDTGELFF
many | TRBJ2-3 | 16 | NA | TRBV28 | TGTGCCAGCAGTTTAGGGCAGGGGGGTCACACAGATACGCAGTATTTT | CASSLGQGGHTDTQYF
NA | TRBJ2-7 | 14 | NA | TRBV4-3 | TGCGCCAGCATCCGCACTACCCACGGGCGGGAGCAGTACTTC | CASIRTTHGREQYF
NA | TRBJ2-1 | 13 | NA | TRBV20-1 | TGCGCATGGCAGGGTGGACCTAGGTGTGAGCAGTTCTTC | CAWQGGPRCEQFF
many | TRBJ1-1 | 15 | TRBD1 | TRBV18 | TGTGCCAGCTCACCAGGGACAGGGGGCATCACTGAAGCTTTCTTT | CASSPGTGGITEAFF
few | TRBJ2-5 | 14 | NA | TRBV6-2/TRBV6-3 | TGTGCCAGCAGTTATGGAGACGGGAGAGAGACCCAGTACTTC | CASSYGDGRETQYF
many | TRBJ2-3 | 14 | TRBD2 | TRBV20-1 | TGCAGTGCTTCGAGCGGGGTTAGAAAGGATACGCAGTATTTT | CSASSGVRKDTQYF
NA | TRBJ2-3 | 15 | TRBD2 | TRBV20-1 | TGCAGTGCTCGGGGGACTAGCGGGGGTGGCGATACGCAGTATTTT | CSARGTSGGGDTQYF
many | TRBJ2-1 | 16 | NA | TRBV14 | TGTGCCAGCAGCCAGGCATCTAGGGGAAGGATCAATGAGCAGTTCTTC | CASSQASRGRINEQFF
many | TRBJ1-6 | 14 | NA | TRBV9 | TGTGCCAGCAGCGTGGACACCGCTGAAGGGGGCCTCCACTTT | CASSVDTAEGGLHF
NA | TRBJ2-7 | 14 | NA | TRBV5-4 | TGTGCCAGCAGCCCGGACTGGGGCTCCTACGAGCAGTACTTC | CASSPDWGSYEQYF
NA | TRBJ2-7 | 15 | TRBD1 | TRBV9 | TGTGCCAGCAGCGTAGGGGACAGAATATCCTACGAGCAGTACTTC | CASSVGDRISYEQYF
medium-sized | TRBJ2-1 | 16 | TRBD1 | TRBV7-8 | TGTGCCAGCAGCTCCTTGGGGACAGGGGTGCACAATGAGCAGTTCTTC | CASSSLGTGVHNEQFF
NA | TRBJ2-1 | 14 | NA | TRBV11-3 | TGTGCCAGCAGCTTAGGCGGGGGCTGGGGTGAGCAGTTCTTC | CASSLGGGWGEQFF
NA | TRBJ2-7 | 14 | NA | TRBV5-1 | TGCGCCAGCAGCTTAAACCGGGCCCCCTACGAGCAGTACTTC | CASSLNRAPYEQYF
NA | TRBJ2-1 | 18 | TRBD1 | TRBV5-1 | TGCGCCAGCAGCCAGTTCCCGATAGGACAGGGGGCTCAAAATGAGCAGTTCTTC | CASSQFPIGQGAQNEQFF
NA | TRBJ2-1 | 13 | NA | TRBV5-1 | TGCGCCAGCAGCTTGGTGTTTAGGGATGATCAGTTCTTC | CASSLVFRDDQFF
few | TRBJ2-2 | 15 | TRBD1 | TRBV7-9 | TGTGCCAGCAGCTTCCGGGACAGGGACACCGGGGAGCTGTTTTTT | CASSFRDRDTGELFF
many | TRBJ1-1 | 19 | NA | TRBV5-1 | TGCGCCAGCAGCTTGAACCCCACACGGTGGGGGGCGACGAACACTGAAGCTTTCTTT | CASSLNPTRWGATNTEAFF
NA | TRBJ1-6 | 15 | TRBD1 | TRBV7-9 | TGTGCCAGCAGCCCGGGAGGGGGCTCTAATTCACCCCTCCACTTT | CASSPGGGSNSPLHF
few | TRBJ2-2 | 14 | NA | TRBV27 | TGTGCCAGCTCCCGGGGCGCAAACACCGGGGAGCTGTTTTTT | CASSRGANTGELFF
many | TRBJ2-1 | 11 | NA | TRBV5-1 | TGCGCCAGCAGCTTGGGCAATGAGCAGTTCTTC | CASSLGNEQFF
NA | TRBJ2-1 | 15 | NA | TRBV19 | TGTGCCAGTAGTCCCATAGCGGCGTCTAGGAATGAGCAGTTCTTC | CASSPIAASRNEQFF
medium-sized | TRBJ2-3 | 15 | TRBD1 | TRBV5-1 | TGCGCCAGCAGCCCGGGACAGGAAAGCACAGATACGCAGTATTTT | CASSPGQESTDTQYF
NA | TRBJ2-1 | 16 | NA | TRBV7-2 | TGTGCCAGCAGATTACCGGGACGCAAGTCCTACAATGAGCAGTTCTTC | CASRLPGRKSYNEQFF
many | TRBJ1-2 | 14 | NA | TRBV7-9 | TGTGCCAGCAGCTTAGCCGGGGAACACTATGGCTACACCTTC | CASSLAGEHYGYTF
many | TRBJ1-1 | 12 | TRBD1 | TRBV29-1 | TGCAGCGGGGGACAGGTAAACACTGAAGCTTTCTTT | CSGGQVNTEAFF
many | TRBJ2-1 | 15 | NA | TRBV5-5 | TGTGCCAGCAGCTTGGAGGTCGGGCCCTACAATGAGCAGTTCTTC | CASSLEVGPYNEQFF
NA | TRBJ2-1 | 15 | NA | TRBV3-1 | TGTGCCAGCAGCCCCTCCAGGGGAGCCTACAATGAGCAGTTCTTC | CASSPSRGAYNEQFF
few | TRBJ2-7 | 12 | NA | TRBV6-4 | TGTGCCAGCAGCCACAGCTCCTACGAGCAGTACTTC | CASSHSSYEQYF
medium-sized | TRBJ2-2 | 14 | NA | TRBV6-1 | TGTGCCAGCAGGCGGACAGCGAACACCGGGGAGCTGTTTTTT | CASRRTANTGELFF
NA | TRBJ2-7 | 15 | NA | TRBV7-2 | TGTGCCAGCAGCGCGGTAGGGGGTCCCTCCTACGAGCAGTACTTC | CASSAVGGPSYEQYF
NA | TRBJ1-1 | 13 | NA | TRBV19 | TGTGCCAGTAGTCTTACACGGAACACTGAAGCTTTCTTT | CASSLTRNTEAFF
NA | TRBJ2-1 | 17 | TRBD2 | TRBV10-3 | TGTGCCACCCTTCATCGGACTAGCTGGAGCTCCTACAATGAGCAGTTCTTC | CATLHRTSWSSYNEQFF
few | TRBJ2-5 | 15 | TRBD2 | TRBV2 | TGTGCCAGCAGTGAAGCGGCGGGAGGCTTGCAGACCCAGTACTTC | CASSEAAGGLQTQYF
NA | TRBJ2-3 | 16 | NA | TRBV5-6 | TGTGCCAGCAGCTTAGGACGGCTACGCTCTAAAGATACGCAGTATTTT | CASSLGRLRSKDTQYF
NA | TRBJ2-3 | 15 | TRBD1 | TRBV6-5 | TGTGCCAGCAGTTACTCCGGGACAGGCACAGATATGCAGTATTTT | CASSYSGTGTDMQYF